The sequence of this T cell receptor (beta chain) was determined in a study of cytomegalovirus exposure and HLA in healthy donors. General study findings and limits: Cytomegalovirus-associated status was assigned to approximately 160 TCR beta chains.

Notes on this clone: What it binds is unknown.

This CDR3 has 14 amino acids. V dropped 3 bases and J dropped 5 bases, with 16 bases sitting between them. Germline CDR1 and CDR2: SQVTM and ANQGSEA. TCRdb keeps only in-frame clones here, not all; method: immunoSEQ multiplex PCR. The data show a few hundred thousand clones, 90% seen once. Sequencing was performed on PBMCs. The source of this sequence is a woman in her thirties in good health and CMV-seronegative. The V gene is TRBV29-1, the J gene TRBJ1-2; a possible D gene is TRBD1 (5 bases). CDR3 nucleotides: TGCAGCGTTGATGAGGTCGGCAGGACATATGGCTACACCTTC. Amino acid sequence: CSVDEVGRTYGYTF.